These T cell receptor beta chains were read from a single sample in a study of blood T cell repertoires in COVID-19. Only in-frame clones appear in the TCRdb table, and some are missing; sequencing was by immunoSEQ multiplex PCR. The sample has around 97,000 clones, about 90% seen once; the top ten hold 6.2%. Sequenced material: peripheral blood. These receptors originate from a human donor in a cohort sampled during active COVID-19. Each CDR3 is given with its conserved first and last residue. D genes are given only for firm matches. Where a row states a size, it is once, few, many or the class of an expanded clone; other rows omit it.

V	D	size	J	DNA	CDR3
TRBV19	TRBD2	.	TRBJ2-7	TGTGCCAGTAGTATACAGACTAGCGTGTTGAGCTCCTACGAGCAGTACTTC	CASSIQTSVLSSYEQYF
TRBV29-1	TRBD1	few	TRBJ2-7	TGCAGCGGACGGGACAGCACATACGAGCAGTACTTC	CSGRDSTYEQYF
TRBV19	.	.	TRBJ2-7	TGTGCCAGTAGTATAGGGGCCTTATCCTACGAGCAGTACTTC	CASSIGALSYEQYF
TRBV7-3	.	.	TRBJ2-2	TGTGCCAGCAGCTTATCGGTCGGGTCGGAAGGTACCGGGGAGCTGTTTTTT	CASSLSVGSEGTGELFF
TRBV7-2	.	.	TRBJ1-6	TGTGCCAGCAGCCCTCTCCTTGGCAGGGGCCGGAATTCACCCCTCCACTTT	CASSPLLGRGRNSPLHF
TRBV18	.	.	TRBJ2-7	TGTGCCAGCTCACCGCCAGACTCGACAGGCCGCTACGAGCAGTACTTC	CASSPPDSTGRYEQYF
TRBV7-9	.	.	TRBJ2-5	TGTGCCAGCAGCTTAGGTACTAGCCCCCAGACCCAGTACTTC	CASSLGTSPQTQYF
TRBV9	.	.	TRBJ2-7	TGTGCCAGCAGCGAGTCCGCAGATTCCTACGAGCAGTACTTC	CASSESADSYEQYF
TRBV7-9	.	few	TRBJ1-1	TGTGCCAGCAGGATAGAGGAGAACACTGAAGCTTTCTTT	CASRIEENTEAFF
TRBV18	TRBD1	.	TRBJ1-4	TGTGCCAGCTCACCAGGGACAGGGCTCACTAATGAAAAACTGTTTTTT	CASSPGTGLTNEKLFF
TRBV6-2/TRBV6-3	.	.	TRBJ2-1	TGTGCCAGCAGTTACTTTAATATGAATGAGCAGTTCTTC	CASSYFNMNEQFF
TRBV11-3	.	once	TRBJ1-4	TGTGCCCCTCCATGCAGGGAACTGGAAAAACTGTTTTTT	CAPPCRELEKLFF
TRBV25-1	.	few	TRBJ1-6	TGTGCCAGCAGTGATGTGGGACATGATAATTCACCCCTCCACTTT	CASSDVGHDNSPLHF
TRBV18	TRBD1	few	TRBJ1-1	TGTGCCAGCTCAAGAACGACAGGGGGTTGGGGCACTGAAGCTTTCTTT	CASSRTTGGWGTEAFF
TRBV2	.	.	TRBJ1-6	TGTGCCACCACAGACAACTATAATTCACCCCTCCACTTT	CATTDNYNSPLHF
TRBV10-3	.	once	TRBJ1-2	TGTGCCATCAGTGAAAGGGGAGGATGGGGCTACACCTTC	CAISERGGWGYTF
TRBV3-1/TRBV3-2	TRBD2	.	TRBJ2-3	TGTGCCAGCAGCCAAGGCGCTAGCGGGCTCACAGATACGCAGTATTTT	CASSQGASGLTDTQYF
TRBV27	.	.	TRBJ2-5	TGTGCCACTGCAGAGGCCGGAGCCCAGTACTTC	CATAEAGAQYF
TRBV7-9	.	.	TRBJ1-2	TGTGCCAGCAGCTTAGCTTATACAGGACAAGCTAACTATGGCTACACCTTC	CASSLAYTGQANYGYTF
TRBV7-6	TRBD1	.	TRBJ2-7	TGTGCCAGCAGCTCTCCCTTGACAGGGGGCCACGAGCAGTACTTC	CASSSPLTGGHEQYF
TRBV25-1	.	.	TRBJ1-4	TGTGCCAGCAGTGACTCAGGGTTTTCGCCTAATGAAAAACTGTTTTTT	CASSDSGFSPNEKLFF
TRBV2	TRBD1	.	TRBJ1-2	TGTGCCAGCAGTGCACGGACAGGGGTAGGCTATGGCTACACCTTC	CASSARTGVGYGYTF
TRBV6-2/TRBV6-3	TRBD1	.	TRBJ2-7	TGTGCCAGCAGTTACACCTGGGACAGGGTCTACGAGCAGTACTTC	CASSYTWDRVYEQYF
TRBV3-1/TRBV3-2	.	.	TRBJ1-4	TGTGCCAGCAGCCAAGAGATTGGGGAAGCAGGGGAAAAACTGTTTTTT	CASSQEIGEAGEKLFF
TRBV6-4	TRBD1	.	TRBJ1-2	TGTGCCAACAGTGACACGGGACAGGCCCTGGGCGGCTACACCTTC	CANSDTGQALGGYTF
TRBV7-6	TRBD1	.	TRBJ2-1	TGTGCCAGCAGCCCCCCTCTCGGGACAGGGCCCCACAATGAGCAGTTCTTC	CASSPPLGTGPHNEQFF
TRBV6-6	.	.	TRBJ2-4	TGTGCCAGCGCCGAGGAGGTTGGAAACATTCAGTACTTC	CASAEEVGNIQYF
TRBV29-1	.	.	TRBJ1-2	TGCAGCGTTGACCCAGGGAACCTCTATGGCTACACCTTC	CSVDPGNLYGYTF
TRBV18	TRBD1	.	TRBJ2-3	TGTGCCAGCTCACCCTCCCGGACAGGGATAATAGATACGCAGTATTTT	CASSPSRTGIIDTQYF
TRBV7-2	.	.	TRBJ1-6	TGTGCCAGCAGCTTCGGGCAAAGAGGGTCACCCCTCCACTTT	CASSFGQRGSPLHF
TRBV19	.	.	TRBJ2-2	TGTGCCAGTAGTATCAGGGGAAATGCCGGGGAGCTGTTTTTT	CASSIRGNAGELFF
TRBV9	.	.	TRBJ2-1	TGTGCCAGCAGCGTAGCGCGTCTAGGGAGCCACAATGAGCAGTTCTTC	CASSVARLGSHNEQFF
TRBV30	.	.	TRBJ2-7	TGTGCCAGGGACATGGGGGGCGAGCAGTACTTC	CARDMGGEQYF
TRBV21-1	.	.	TRBJ2-7	TGTGCCAGCAGCGCGTGGTCCGACCCCCGGACTGAAAGAGAGCAGTTCTACGAGCAGTACTTC	CASSAWSDPRTEREQFYEQYF
TRBV6-5	.	.	TRBJ1-2	TGTGCCAGCAGCGACGGACAAATTTATGGCTACACCTTC	CASSDGQIYGYTF
TRBV3-1/TRBV3-2	TRBD1	.	TRBJ1-1	TGTGCCAGCAGCCAGTCCCCCGGACAGGGTGGGACTGAAGCTTTCTTT	CASSQSPGQGGTEAFF
TRBV3-1/TRBV3-2	TRBD1	few	TRBJ2-7	TGTGCCAGCAGCCAAGTGCCGGGACAGGGAGACGAGCAGTACTTC	CASSQVPGQGDEQYF